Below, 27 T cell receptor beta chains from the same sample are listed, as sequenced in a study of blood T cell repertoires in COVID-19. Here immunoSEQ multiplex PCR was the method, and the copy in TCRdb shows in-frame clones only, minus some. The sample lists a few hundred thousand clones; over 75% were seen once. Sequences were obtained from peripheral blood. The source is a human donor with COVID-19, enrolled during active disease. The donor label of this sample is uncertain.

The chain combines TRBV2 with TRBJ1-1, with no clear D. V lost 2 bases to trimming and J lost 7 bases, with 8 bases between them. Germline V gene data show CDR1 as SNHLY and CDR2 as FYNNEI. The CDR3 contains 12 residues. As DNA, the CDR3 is TGTGCCAGCAGTGAACGAGGGAGTGAAGCTTTCTTT. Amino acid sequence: CASSERGSEAFF.

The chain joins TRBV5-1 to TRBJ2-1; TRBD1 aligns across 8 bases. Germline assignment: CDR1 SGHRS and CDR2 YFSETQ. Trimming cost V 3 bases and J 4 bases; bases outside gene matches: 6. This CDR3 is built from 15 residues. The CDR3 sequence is CASSWGTGSYNEQFF. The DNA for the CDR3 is TGCGCCAGCAGCTGGGGGACAGGCTCGTACAATGAGCAGTTCTTC.

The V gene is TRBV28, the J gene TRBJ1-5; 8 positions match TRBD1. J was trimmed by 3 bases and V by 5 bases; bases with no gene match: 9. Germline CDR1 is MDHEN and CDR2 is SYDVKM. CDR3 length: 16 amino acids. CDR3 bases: TGTGCCAGCAGTCCTGACAGGGGCTCTTTCAATCAGCCCCAGCATTTT. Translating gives CASSPDRGSFNQPQHF.

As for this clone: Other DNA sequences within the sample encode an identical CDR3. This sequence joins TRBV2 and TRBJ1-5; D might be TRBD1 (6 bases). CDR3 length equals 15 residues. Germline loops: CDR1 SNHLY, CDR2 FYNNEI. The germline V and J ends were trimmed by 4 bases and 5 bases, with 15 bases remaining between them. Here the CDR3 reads CASSVESGAYQPQHF. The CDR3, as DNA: TGTGCCAGCAGTGTTGAATCAGGGGCGTATCAGCCCCAGCATTTT.

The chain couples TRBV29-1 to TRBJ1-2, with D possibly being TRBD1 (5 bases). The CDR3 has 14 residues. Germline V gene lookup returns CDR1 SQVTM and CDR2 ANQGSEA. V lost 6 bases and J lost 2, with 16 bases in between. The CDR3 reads CSVGRQSSNYGYTF. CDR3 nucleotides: TGCAGCGTCGGAAGACAGTCTTCAAACTATGGCTACACCTTC.

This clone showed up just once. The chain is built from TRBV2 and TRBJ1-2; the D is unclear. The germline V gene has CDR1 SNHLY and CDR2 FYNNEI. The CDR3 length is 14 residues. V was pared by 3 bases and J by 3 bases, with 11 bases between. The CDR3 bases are TGTGCCAGCAGTGACCCCAACCGGGACTATGGCTACACCTTC. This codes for CASSDPNRDYGYTF.

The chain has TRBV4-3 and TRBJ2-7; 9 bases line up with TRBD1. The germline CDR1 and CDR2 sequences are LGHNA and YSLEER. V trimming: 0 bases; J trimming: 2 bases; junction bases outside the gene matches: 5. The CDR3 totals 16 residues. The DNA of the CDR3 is TGCGCCAGCAGCCAAGATAATAGGGACAGGGCCTACGAGCAGTACTTC. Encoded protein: CASSQDNRDRAYEQYF.

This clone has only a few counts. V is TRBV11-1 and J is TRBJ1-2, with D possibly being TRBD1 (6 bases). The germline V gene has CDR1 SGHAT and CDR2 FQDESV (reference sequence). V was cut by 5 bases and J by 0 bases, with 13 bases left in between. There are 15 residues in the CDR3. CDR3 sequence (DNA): TGTGCCAGCAGCCCCGACCACAGGGCTAACTATGGCTACACCTTC. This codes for CASSPDHRANYGYTF. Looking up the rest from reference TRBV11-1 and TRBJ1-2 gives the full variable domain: EAEVAQSPRYKITEKSQAVAFWCDPISGHATLYWYRQILGQGPELLVQFQDESVVDDSQLPKDRFSAERLKGVDSTLKIQPAELGDSAMYLCASSPDHRANYGYTFGSGTRLTVV.

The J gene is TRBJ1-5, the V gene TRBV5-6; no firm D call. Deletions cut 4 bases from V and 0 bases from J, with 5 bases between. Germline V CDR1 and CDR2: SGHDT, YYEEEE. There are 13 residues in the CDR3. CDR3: CASSTYSNQPQHF. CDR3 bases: TGTGCCAGCAGCACCTATAGCAATCAGCCCCAGCATTTT.

The CDR3 region is CASRSSGGTEQYF. Here the CDR3 DNA reads TGTGCCAGTAGATCGTCCGGAGGGACCGAGCAGTACTTC. This chain joins TRBV19 and TRBJ2-7; a possible D gene is TRBD2 (6 bases). The germline gives CDR1 LNHDA, CDR2 SQIVND (reference sequence). V shed 6 bases and J shed 6 bases, with 15 bases lying between them. CDR3 length: 13 residues.

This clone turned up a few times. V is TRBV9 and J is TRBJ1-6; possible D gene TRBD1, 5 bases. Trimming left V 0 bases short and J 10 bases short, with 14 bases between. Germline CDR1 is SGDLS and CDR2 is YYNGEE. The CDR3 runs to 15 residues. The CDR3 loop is CASSVDSRVESPLHF. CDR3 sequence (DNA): TGTGCCAGCAGCGTAGATTCCAGGGTAGAATCACCCCTCCACTTT. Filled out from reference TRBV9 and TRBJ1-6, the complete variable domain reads DSGVTQTPKHLITATGQRVTLRCSPRSGDLSVYWYQQSLDQGLQFLIQYYNGEERAKGNILERFSAQQFPDLHSELNLSSLELGDSALYFCASSVDSRVESPLHFGNGTRLTVT.

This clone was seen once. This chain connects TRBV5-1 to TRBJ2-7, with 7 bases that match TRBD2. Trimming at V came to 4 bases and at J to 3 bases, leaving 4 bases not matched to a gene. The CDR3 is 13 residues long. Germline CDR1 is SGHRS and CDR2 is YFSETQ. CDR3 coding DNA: TGCGCCAGCAGCCTATCGGGGGGCTACGAGCAGTACTTC. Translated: CASSLSGGYEQYF. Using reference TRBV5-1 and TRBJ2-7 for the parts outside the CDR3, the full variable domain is KAGVTQTPRYLIKTRGQQVTLSCSPISGHRSVSWYQQTPGQGLQFLFEYFSETQRNKGNFPGRFSGRQFSNSRSEMNVSTLELGDSALYLCASSLSGGYEQYFGPGTRLTVT.

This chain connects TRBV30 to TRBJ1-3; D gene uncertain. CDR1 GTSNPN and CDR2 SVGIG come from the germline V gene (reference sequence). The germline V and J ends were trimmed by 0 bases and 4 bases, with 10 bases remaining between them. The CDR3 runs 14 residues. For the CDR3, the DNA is TGTGCCTGGAGTGTACCACTACAAGGAAACACCATATATTTT. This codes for CAWSVPLQGNTIYF.

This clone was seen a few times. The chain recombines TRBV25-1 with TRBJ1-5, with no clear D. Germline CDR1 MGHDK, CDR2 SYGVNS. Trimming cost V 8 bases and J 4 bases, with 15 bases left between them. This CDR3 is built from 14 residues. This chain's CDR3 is CASSTTGSNQPQHF. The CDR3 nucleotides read TGTGCCAGCTCAACGACGGGGTCTAATCAGCCCCAGCATTTT. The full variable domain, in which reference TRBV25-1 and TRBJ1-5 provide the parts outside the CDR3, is EADIYQTPRYLVIGTGKKITLECSQTMGHDKMYWYQQDPGMELHLIHYSYGVNSTEKGDLSSESTVSRIRTEHFPLTLESARPSHTSQYLCASSTTGSNQPQHFGDGTRLSIL.

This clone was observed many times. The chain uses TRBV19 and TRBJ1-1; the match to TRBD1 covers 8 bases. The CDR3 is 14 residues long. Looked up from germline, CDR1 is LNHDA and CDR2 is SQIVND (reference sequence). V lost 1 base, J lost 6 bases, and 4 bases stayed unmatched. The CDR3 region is CASSIGTGLSEAFF. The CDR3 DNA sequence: TGTGCCAGTAGTATAGGGACAGGGTTGTCTGAAGCTTTCTTT. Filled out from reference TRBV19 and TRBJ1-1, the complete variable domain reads DGGITQSPKYLFRKEGQNVTLSCEQNLNHDAMYWYRQDPGQGLRLIYYSQIVNDFQKGDIAEGYSVSREKKESFPLTVTSAQKNPTAFYLCASSIGTGLSEAFFGQGTRLTVV.

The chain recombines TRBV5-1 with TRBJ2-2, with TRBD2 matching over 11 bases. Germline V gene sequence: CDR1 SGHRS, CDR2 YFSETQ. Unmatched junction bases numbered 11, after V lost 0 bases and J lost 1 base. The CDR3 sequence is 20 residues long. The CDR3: CASSLEGLADPMMNTGELFF. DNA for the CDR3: TGCGCCAGCAGCTTGGAGGGACTAGCGGATCCGATGATGAACACCGGGGAGCTGTTTTTT.

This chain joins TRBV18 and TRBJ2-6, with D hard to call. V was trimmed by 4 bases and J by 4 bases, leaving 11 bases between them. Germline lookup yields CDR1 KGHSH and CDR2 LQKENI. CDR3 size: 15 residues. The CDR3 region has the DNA TGTGCCAGCTCACTCCGGGTTGGCGGGGCCAACGTCCTGACTTTC. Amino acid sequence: CASSLRVGGANVLTF.

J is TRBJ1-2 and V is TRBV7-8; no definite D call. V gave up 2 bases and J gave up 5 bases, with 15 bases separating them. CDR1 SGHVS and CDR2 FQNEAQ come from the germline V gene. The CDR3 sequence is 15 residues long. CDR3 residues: CASSLSTRVGYGYTF. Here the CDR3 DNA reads TGTGCCAGCAGCTTATCTACTAGGGTCGGTTATGGCTACACCTTC.

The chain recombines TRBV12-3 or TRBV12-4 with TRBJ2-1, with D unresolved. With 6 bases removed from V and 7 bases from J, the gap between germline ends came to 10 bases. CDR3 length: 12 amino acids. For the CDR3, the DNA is TGTGCCAGCAGCCCGAGCGAGAATGAGCAGTTCTTC. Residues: CASSPSENEQFF.

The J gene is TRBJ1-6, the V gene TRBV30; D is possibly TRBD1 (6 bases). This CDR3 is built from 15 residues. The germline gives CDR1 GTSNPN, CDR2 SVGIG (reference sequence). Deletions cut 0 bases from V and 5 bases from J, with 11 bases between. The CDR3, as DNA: TGTGCCTGGAGTGTAAGGGCAGGGGATAATTCACCCCTCCACTTT. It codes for CAWSVRAGDNSPLHF.

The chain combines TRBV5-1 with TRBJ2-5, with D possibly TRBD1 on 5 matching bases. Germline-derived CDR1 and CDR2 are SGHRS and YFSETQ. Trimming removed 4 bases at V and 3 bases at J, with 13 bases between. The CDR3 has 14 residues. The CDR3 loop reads CASSAQAGEETQYF. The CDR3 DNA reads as TGCGCCAGCAGCGCACAGGCAGGTGAAGAGACCCAGTACTTC.

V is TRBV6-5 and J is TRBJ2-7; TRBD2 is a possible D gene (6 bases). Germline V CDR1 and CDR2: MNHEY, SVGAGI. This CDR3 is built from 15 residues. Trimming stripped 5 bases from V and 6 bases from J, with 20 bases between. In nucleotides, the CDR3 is TGTGCCAGCAGTAGCGGGTATAAGACCGGGGGCGAGCAGTACTTC. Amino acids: CASSSGYKTGGEQYF.

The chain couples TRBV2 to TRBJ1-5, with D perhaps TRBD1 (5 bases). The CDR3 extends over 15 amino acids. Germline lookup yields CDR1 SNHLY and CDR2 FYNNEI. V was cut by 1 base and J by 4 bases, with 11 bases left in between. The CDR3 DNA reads TGTGCCAGCAGTGAAGGGGGCAGGTCAAATCAGCCCCAGCATTTT. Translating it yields CASSEGGRSNQPQHF.

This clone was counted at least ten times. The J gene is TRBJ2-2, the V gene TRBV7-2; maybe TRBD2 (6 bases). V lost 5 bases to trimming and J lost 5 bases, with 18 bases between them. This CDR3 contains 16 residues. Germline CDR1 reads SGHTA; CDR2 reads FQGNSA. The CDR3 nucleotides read TGTGCCAGCAGCGCCTGGACTGCCGGGGGAACCGGGGAGCTGTTTTTT. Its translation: CASSAWTAGGTGELFF.

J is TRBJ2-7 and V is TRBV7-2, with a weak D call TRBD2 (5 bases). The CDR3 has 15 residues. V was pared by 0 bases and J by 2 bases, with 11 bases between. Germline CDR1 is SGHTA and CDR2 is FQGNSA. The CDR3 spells CASSLALAVTYEQYF. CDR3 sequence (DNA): TGTGCCAGCAGCTTAGCGCTAGCTGTGACCTACGAGCAGTACTTC.

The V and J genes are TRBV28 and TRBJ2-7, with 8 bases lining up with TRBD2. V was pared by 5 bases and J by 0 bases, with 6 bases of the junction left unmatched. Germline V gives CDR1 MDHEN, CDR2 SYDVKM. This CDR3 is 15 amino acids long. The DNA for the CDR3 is TGTGCCAGCAGTGCCCCCCGGGGGGGCTCCTACGAGCAGTACTTC. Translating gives CASSAPRGGSYEQYF.

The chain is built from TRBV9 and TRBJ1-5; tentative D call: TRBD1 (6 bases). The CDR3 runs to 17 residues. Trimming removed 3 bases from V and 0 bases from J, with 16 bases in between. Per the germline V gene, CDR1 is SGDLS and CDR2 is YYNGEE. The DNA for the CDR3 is TGTGCCAGCAGCGAGGGGGAAACGGCCTATAGCAATCAGCCCCAGCATTTT. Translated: CASSEGETAYSNQPQHF.